These 21 T cell receptor beta chains originate from one sample sequenced in a study of OX40 agonist ivuxolimab in advanced cancers. TCRdb keeps only in-frame clones here, not all; method: immunoSEQ multiplex PCR. Of about 28,000 clones listed, around 86% are singletons. The source was CD4+ or CD8+ T cells sorted from blood, collected in a trial of the OX40 agonist ivuxolimab. These receptors all come from an adult with an advanced solid tumor such as melanoma, head and neck, liver or kidney cancer.

This sequence joins TRBV25-1 and TRBJ1-2; D unresolved. CDR1 is MGHDK, CDR2 SYGVNS, per germline. The CDR3 has 13 residues. V dropped 3 bases and J dropped 2 bases, with 7 bases sitting between them. The CDR3 region is CASSDEVNYGYTF. The CDR3 DNA is TGTGCCAGCAGTGATGAGGTAAACTATGGCTACACCTTC.

The rearrangement links TRBV19 to TRBJ2-2, with a possible D match to TRBD1 (6 bases). The V end lost 6 bases, the J end lost 1 base, and 27 bases lay between the germline ends. The CDR3 runs 20 residues. The V gene's germline CDR1 is LNHDA and CDR2 SQIVND (reference sequence). The CDR3 bases are TGTGCCAGTAGCCTGAGACAGGAACGTAGAGGCACGTGGAACACCGGGGAGCTGTTTTTT. Encoded protein: CASSLRQERRGTWNTGELFF.

This chain uses TRBV6-1 with TRBJ2-7, with D tentatively TRBD1 or TRBD2 (5 bases each). Germline values: CDR1 MNHNS, CDR2 SASEGT. CDR3 size: 15 residues. The V end was cut by 4 bases, the J end by 6 bases, with 19 bases between. The CDR3 region has the DNA TGTGCCAGCAGTGTTCCCTGGGACCAAGTGGGCGAGCAGTACTTC. As protein: CASSVPWDQVGEQYF.

The rearrangement uses TRBV18 and TRBJ2-7, with 8 bases fitting TRBD1. V was clipped by 3 bases and J by 4 bases; unmatched bases: 8. This CDR3 has 15 amino acids. Germline values: CDR1 KGHSH, CDR2 LQKENI. The DNA of the CDR3 is TGTGCCAGCTCACCCCCAGCAGGGGGCGGGTACGAGCAGTACTTC. Protein product: CASSPPAGGGYEQYF.

The chain couples TRBV7-7 to TRBJ2-1; D remains ambiguous. Germline V gene data show CDR1 as SSHAT and CDR2 as FNYEAQ (reference sequence). This CDR3 is 13 amino acids long. V gave up 4 bases and J gave up 12 bases, with 16 bases separating them. The CDR3 bases are TGTGCCAGCAGCTATAACTTAGGGTCTGGGCAGTTCTTC. Its protein is CASSYNLGSGQFF.

The chain employs TRBV6-5 and TRBJ1-2; D unclear. The CDR3 is made up of 15 amino acids. The germline V gene encodes CDR1 MNHEY and CDR2 SVGAGI. The V end lost 0 bases, the J end lost 1 base, and 9 bases lay between the germline ends. CDR3 in amino acids: CASSYSWAFNYGYTF. Here the CDR3 DNA reads TGTGCCAGCAGTTACTCGTGGGCCTTTAACTATGGCTACACCTTC.

The rearrangement joins TRBV6-6 to TRBJ2-7; D not resolved. Trimming left V 4 bases short and J 2 bases short, with 9 bases between. The CDR3 runs 13 residues. Germline CDR1 MNHNY, CDR2 SVGAGI (reference sequence). CDR3 protein: CASSSRQPYEQYF. Here the CDR3 DNA reads TGTGCCAGCAGTTCTCGGCAGCCCTACGAGCAGTACTTC.

This chain links TRBV6-6 with TRBJ2-1, with TRBD1 matching 9 bases. J lost 3 bases, V lost 7 bases, and 7 bases had no gene match. The CDR3 is 15 amino acids. In germline, CDR1 is MNHNY, CDR2 SVGAGI (reference sequence). The CDR3 DNA follows: TGTGCCAGCACCACAGGGACAGGGAGCTACAATGAGCAGTTCTTC. Protein sequence: CASTTGTGSYNEQFF.

The rearrangement links TRBV10-3 to TRBJ2-5; tentatively, D is TRBD1 (6 bases). The germline V and J ends were trimmed by 4 bases and 5 bases, with 17 bases remaining between them. This CDR3 spans 15 amino acids. Per germline, CDR1 ENHRY and CDR2 SYGVKD. The CDR3 loop reads CAISAFGGLKETQYF. The CDR3 DNA is TGTGCCATCAGTGCCTTTGGGGGCCTCAAGGAGACCCAGTACTTC.

The V and J genes are TRBV27 and TRBJ1-1, with TRBD1 as a possible D gene (6 bases). Germline V gene sequence: CDR1 MNHEY, CDR2 SMNVEV (reference sequence). The V end lost 10 bases, the J end lost 4 bases, and 19 bases lay between the germline ends. There are 14 residues in the CDR3. CDR3 loop: CATTDGGGGTEAFF. DNA of the CDR3: TGTGCCACCACTGATGGTGGGGGCGGCACTGAAGCTTTCTTT.

This chain uses TRBV11-2 with TRBJ1-1, with D unresolved. Germline CDR1 SGHAT, CDR2 FQNNGV. The CDR3 is 15 amino acids. The ends were cut back, 1 base at V and 2 bases at J, with 11 bases in the middle. The CDR3 coding sequence is TGTGCCAGCAGCTTAGTTGGGCAGCTAAACACTGAAGCTTTCTTT. Its translation: CASSLVGQLNTEAFF.

The chain combines TRBV27 with TRBJ1-4; D unclear. This CDR3 is 14 amino acids long. Germline lookup yields CDR1 MNHEY and CDR2 SMNVEV (reference sequence). Trimming removed 6 bases from V and 8 bases from J, with 16 bases in between. The CDR3 DNA sequence: TGTGCCAGCAGGGCCCCCCGCGACCGGGAAAAACTGTTTTTT. This gives the protein CASRAPRDREKLFF.

V gene TRBV18 combines with J gene TRBJ2-7; D remains ambiguous. V shed 3 bases and J shed 2 bases, with 11 bases lying between them. Germline CDR1 is KGHSH and CDR2 is LQKENI. The CDR3 is 14 amino acids. The CDR3 DNA sequence: TGTGCCAGCTCACCCGGAGCCGCCACCTACGAGCAGTACTTC. Its translation: CASSPGAATYEQYF.

The table lists this clone with a count of one. Other DNA sequences within the sample encode an identical CDR3. V usage is TRBV19 and J usage is TRBJ2-7; 10 bases are shared with TRBD1. The CDR3 spans 14 residues. V shed 3 bases and J 2 bases; nucleotides not matched to a gene: 1. Looked up from germline, CDR1 is LNHDA and CDR2 is SQIVND (reference sequence). For the CDR3, the DNA is TGTGCCAGTAGTATGGGGACAGGGGCCTACGAGCAGTACTTC. Translated: CASSMGTGAYEQYF.

This clone has a single count. This rearrangement joins TRBV11-3 to TRBJ1-1; D is undetermined. Deletions cut 1 base from V and 1 base from J, with 4 bases between. Germline values: CDR1 SGHNT, CDR2 YENEEA. The CDR3 totals 13 residues. The CDR3 bases are TGTGCCAGCAGCTTAGTGGAGAACACTGAAGCTTTCTTT. Its translation: CASSLVENTEAFF.

The chain employs TRBV5-4 and TRBJ2-5; 10 bases line up with TRBD1. The junction had 6 bases not matched to a gene; V was cut back by 4 bases and J by 9 bases. Germline V gene data show CDR1 as SGHNT and CDR2 as YYREEE (reference sequence). The CDR3 consists of 13 residues. As DNA, the CDR3 is TGTGCCAGCAGCCCTGGGACAGGGGTATCCCAGTACTTC. Its translation: CASSPGTGVSQYF.

The gene calls are TRBV19 and TRBJ2-7; D might be TRBD1 (5 bases). CDR1 is LNHDA and CDR2 is SQIVND in the germline V gene (reference sequence). Trimming pared 3 bases from V and 3 bases from J, leaving 12 bases between. The CDR3 has 14 amino acids. The DNA of the CDR3 is TGTGCCAGTAGTATGAGGACACATTACTACGAGCAGTACTTC. This translates into CASSMRTHYYEQYF.

This rearrangement joins TRBV19 to TRBJ2-7, with 9 bases matching TRBD2. V shed 5 bases and J 1 base; nucleotides not matched to a gene: 6. In germline, CDR1 is LNHDA, CDR2 SQIVND (reference sequence). The CDR3 consists of 15 residues. This chain's CDR3 is CASSPSGGPSYEQYF. For the CDR3, the DNA is TGTGCCAGTAGTCCGAGCGGGGGGCCATCCTACGAGCAGTACTTC.

This clone was counted between two and nine times. The chain joins TRBV11-3 to TRBJ1-2; D remains unclear. Looked up from germline, CDR1 is SGHNT and CDR2 is YENEEA. CDR3 length equals 12 residues. Deletions cut 5 bases from V and 3 bases from J, with 7 bases between. CDR3 in amino acids: CASSPNDYGYTF. The CDR3, as DNA: TGTGCCAGCAGCCCAAATGACTATGGCTACACCTTC.

The V call is TRBV18, the J call TRBJ1-5; D possibly corresponds to TRBD1 (5 bases). Germline V gene data show CDR1 as KGHSH and CDR2 as LQKENI. The CDR3 loop spans 14 amino acids. V lost 3 bases, J lost 4 bases, and 10 bases lay in between. The CDR3 here is CASSPQGGNQPQHF. The CDR3 bases are TGTGCCAGCTCACCGCAGGGTGGGAATCAGCCCCAGCATTTT.

V and J are TRBV7-9 and TRBJ2-5; unclear D gene. From germline, CDR1 is SEHNR and CDR2 FQNEAQ (reference sequence). The CDR3 covers 17 residues. Trimming cost V 5 bases and J 1 base, with 20 bases left between them. In DNA form, the CDR3 reads TGTGCCAGCAGCCCCCGAGCGAGGTCCCCATTCCAAGAGACCCAGTACTTC. Translating gives CASSPRARSPFQETQYF.